Following are 23 T cell receptor beta chains from one sample sequenced in a study of T cell repertoires in cytomegalovirus infection. Each CDR3 protein is one row after TCRdb ran MiXCR on the reads. This sample has approximately 630,000 distinct CDR3 sequences; around 24% occur once, and the top ten carry 8%. Material for sequencing was CD8+ T cells from PBMCs. These receptor sequences come from a human donor in good health (CMV status not recorded). Some clones in this sample may be carry-over from other donors' samples.

This clonotype was seen a few times. This chain joins TRBV2 and TRBJ1-2; the D gene is possibly TRBD1 (5 bases). Trimming took 8 bases from V and 0 from J, leaving 13 bases between them. The CDR3 contains 14 residues. The germline V gene encodes CDR1 SNHLY and CDR2 FYNNEI. This chain's CDR3 is CASAYMTANYGYTF. The CDR3 coding sequence is TGTGCCAGCGCGTATATGACAGCTAACTATGGCTACACCTTC.

This clonotype has only a few counts. The chain couples TRBV20-1 to TRBJ2-1; D unclear. V shed 6 bases and J shed 3 bases, with 15 bases lying between them. Germline assignment: CDR1 DFQATT and CDR2 SNEGSKA (reference sequence). The CDR3 is made up of 14 amino acids. The CDR3 protein is CSAAQGLYYNEQFF. CDR3 nucleotides: TGCAGTGCCGCGCAAGGTCTTTACTACAATGAGCAGTTCTTC.

There are many counts of this clonotype. The chain links TRBV7-9 to TRBJ2-5; no definite D call. This CDR3 is built from 14 residues. Germline V gives CDR1 SEHNR, CDR2 FQNEAQ (reference sequence). V was trimmed by 3 bases and J by 0 bases, leaving 8 bases between them. CDR3 sequence: CASSLAAYQETQYF. The DNA for the CDR3 is TGTGCCAGCAGCTTGGCCGCGTACCAAGAGACCCAGTACTTC.

In its sample, this clonotype was seen a few times. The CDR3 protein is CASSLERGGRNEQFF. CDR3 nucleotide sequence: TGTGCCAGCAGCCTGGAGCGGGGGGGCCGTAATGAGCAGTTCTTC. The chain is built from TRBV7-2 and TRBJ2-1; 10 positions match TRBD2. The junction had 8 bases not matched to a gene; V was cut back by 5 bases and J by 7 bases. Germline lookup yields CDR1 SGHTA and CDR2 FQGNSA. There are 15 residues in the CDR3. The full variable domain, with the rest looked up from reference TRBV7-2 and TRBJ2-1, is GAGVSQSPSNKVTEKGKDVELRCDPISGHTALYWYRQSLGQGLEFLIYFQGNSAPDKSGLPSDRFSAERTGGSVSTLTIQRTQQEDSAVYLCASSLERGGRNEQFFGPGTRLTVL.

V is TRBV9 and J is TRBJ1-4; 7 bases match TRBD1. V shed 3 bases, J shed 8 bases, and the junction held 13 bases outside the gene matches. CDR3 length: 16 amino acids. The V gene's germline CDR1 is SGDLS and CDR2 YYNGEE. CDR3 sequence reads: CASSGSETGQREKLFF. Written as DNA, the CDR3 is TGTGCCAGCAGCGGTTCCGAGACAGGGCAGCGGGAAAAACTGTTTTTT.

The chain joins TRBV28 to TRBJ2-7, with a possible D match to TRBD2 (6 bases). The CDR3 length is 17 residues. CDR1 MDHEN and CDR2 SYDVKM come from the germline V gene. The ends were cut back, 5 bases at V and 2 bases at J, with 22 bases in the middle. CDR3 sequence reads: CASSPVGGTGGPYEQYV. The CDR3, as DNA: TGTGCCAGCAGTCCCGTCGGTGGTACCGGGGGTCCCTACGAGCAGTACGTC.

This clonotype was detected many times. This rearrangement joins TRBV7-2 to TRBJ2-2; D perhaps matches TRBD1 (5 bases). The CDR3 extends over 17 amino acids. From germline, CDR1 is SGHTA and CDR2 FQGNSA. V was pared by 1 base and J by 0 bases, with 12 bases between. CDR3 sequence (DNA): TGTGCCAGCAGCTTAGTAATCGTAGGGGCGAACACCGGGGAGCTGTTTTTT. It specifies CASSLVIVGANTGELFF.

The chain links TRBV6-5 to TRBJ2-1; 8 bases agree with TRBD1. The trim removed 0 bases at V and 2 bases at J, leaving 3 bases unmatched. CDR3 size: 16 residues. The V gene's germline CDR1 is MNHEY and CDR2 SVGAGI. CDR3 amino acids: CASSYSTGVPYNEQFF. The CDR3 DNA reads as TGTGCCAGCAGTTACTCGACAGGGGTTCCCTACAATGAGCAGTTCTTC.

This clonotype was seen a handful of times. The chain couples TRBV6-2 or TRBV6-3 to TRBJ2-7, with no clear D. The germline V gene has CDR1 MNHEY and CDR2 SVGEGT. Between the trimmed V and J ends, which lost 3 bases and 1 base, there was a span of 7 bases. There are 13 residues in the CDR3. The CDR3 region has the DNA TGTGCCAGCAGTTATGGGGAATCCTACGAGCAGTACGTC. This encodes CASSYGESYEQYV.

This clonotype appeared many times. The rearrangement uses TRBV7-2 and TRBJ2-4; possible D gene TRBD1, 5 bases. This CDR3 has 15 residues. V was clipped by 5 bases and J by 7 bases, with 18 bases between them. Germline V lookup: CDR1 SGHTA, CDR2 FQGNSA. CDR3 residues: CASSQGVSTFNIQYF. CDR3 DNA sequence: TGTGCCAGCAGCCAAGGGGTGTCCACCTTTAACATTCAGTACTTC.

This clonotype was counted many times. V and J are TRBV10-3 and TRBJ1-2; 9 bases fit TRBD1. V dropped 7 bases and J dropped 4; count of bases not matched to a gene: 7. Germline-derived CDR1 and CDR2 are ENHRY and SYGVKD. CDR3 length equals 14 residues. CDR3 nucleotides: TGTGCCATCAATCCCGGGACAGGGCCCTATGGCTACACCTTC. This encodes CAINPGTGPYGYTF.

This clonotype occurred many times. The chain couples TRBV6-2 or TRBV6-3 to TRBJ2-3; unclear D gene. The V end lost 6 bases, the J end lost 1 base, and 14 bases lay between the germline ends. The CDR3 has 15 amino acids. CDR1 and CDR2 from the germline V gene are MNHEY and SVGEGT. The CDR3 is CASRDPLRGTDTQYF. In nucleotides, the CDR3 is TGTGCCAGCAGGGACCCATTACGGGGCACAGATACGCAGTATTTT.

This clonotype was recorded a few times. The chain uses TRBV7-9 and TRBJ1-1; D is undetermined. V lost 5 bases, J lost 5 bases, and 18 bases lay in between. In germline, CDR1 is SEHNR, CDR2 FQNEAQ (reference sequence). CDR3 size: 15 residues. Here the CDR3 reads CASSPLGKGRTEAFF. CDR3 nucleotides: TGTGCCAGCAGCCCCTTAGGAAAGGGAAGGACTGAAGCTTTCTTT. The full variable domain, rest sourced from reference TRBV7-9 and TRBJ1-1, is DTGVSQNPRHKITKRGQNVTFRCDPISEHNRLYWYRQTLGQGPEFLTYFQNEAQLEKSRLLSDRFSAERPKGSFSTLEIQRTEQGDSAMYLCASSPLGKGRTEAFFGQGTRLTVV.

This clonotype was seen at least ten times. The chain uses TRBV7-6 and TRBJ2-1, with a possible D match to TRBD2 (7 bases). Germline loops: CDR1 SGHVS, CDR2 FNYEAQ. The CDR3 has 14 residues. With 4 bases removed from V and 10 bases from J, the gap between germline ends came to 17 bases. CDR3 in DNA: TGTGCCAGCAGCTCATGGGGGAAGGGGGGGGAGCAGTTCTTC. Translation: CASSSWGKGGEQFF.

This clonotype turned up a few times. The chain is built from TRBV29-1 and TRBJ1-2, with D unclear. Germline V gives CDR1 SQVTM, CDR2 ANQGSEA. The V end was cut by 6 bases, the J end by 7 bases, with 18 bases between. The CDR3 totals 13 residues. The CDR3 DNA reads TGCAGCGTCGCAGCGGCGGACGCTTCTGGCTACACCTTC. As protein: CSVAAADASGYTF.

This clonotype was detected ten times or more. V is TRBV7-2 and J is TRBJ2-5; D is unclear. Germline V gene lookup returns CDR1 SGHTA and CDR2 FQGNSA. V was cut by 1 base and J by 4 bases, with 13 bases left in between. CDR3 length: 15 residues. The CDR3 DNA is TGTGCCAGCAGCTTAGGGGCGGTAAGGGCAGAGACCCAGTACTTC. Encoded protein: CASSLGAVRAETQYF.

V usage is TRBV9 and J usage is TRBJ2-5; D may be TRBD2 (6 bases). CDR1 is SGDLS and CDR2 is YYNGEE in the germline V gene. The CDR3 is 15 amino acids. Trimming cost V 0 bases and J 8 bases, with 17 bases left between them. In nucleotides, the CDR3 is TGTGCCAGCAGCGTAGGAGGGATGCGGGAAAATACCCAGTACTTC. Residues: CASSVGGMRENTQYF.

As for this clonotype: A much larger clone lies a single base off, so this may be a read error. For the CDR3, the DNA is TGTGCCAGCAGTCCCCAAACGGGCAGGGGGCTATGGAACACCGGGGAGCTGTTTTTT. Translating gives CASSPQTGRGLWNTGELFF. The rearrangement joins TRBV6-2 or TRBV6-3 to TRBJ2-2, with 8 bases that match TRBD1. The V segment lost 5 bases and the J segment 1 base; nucleotides outside the gene matches: 15. Germline loops: CDR1 MNHEY, CDR2 SVGEGT. The CDR3 runs to 19 residues.

For this clonotype: A read error may produce the germline difference seen at one junction end. The chain recombines TRBV5-8 with TRBJ1-5; D possibly corresponds to TRBD1 (6 bases). The CDR3 totals 14 residues. CDR1 is SGHTS and CDR2 is YDEGEE in the germline V gene. DNA of the CDR3: TGTGCCTGCAGCACGACAGGATCGGGTCAGCCCCAGCATTTT. Amino acids: CACSTTGSGQPQHF.

This clonotype occurred a few times. The chain employs TRBV19 and TRBJ1-1; D possibly corresponds to TRBD1 (5 bases). The CDR3 runs 16 residues. Trimming pared 6 bases from V and 4 bases from J, leaving 21 bases between. CDR1 LNHDA and CDR2 SQIVND come from the germline V gene (reference sequence). CDR3 sequence (DNA): TGTGCCAGTAGCCCGGGACTGCCCGATGTTGGCACTGAAGCTTTCTTT. Encoded protein: CASSPGLPDVGTEAFF.

This clonotype was counted many times. The CDR3 nucleotides read TGTGCCTCAACCCGTTCCTACGAGCAGTACTTC. It encodes CASTRSYEQYF. The rearrangement links TRBV7-2 to TRBJ2-7; D not resolved. With 11 bases removed from V and 1 base from J, the gap between germline ends came to 9 bases. CDR3 length: 11 residues. The germline gives CDR1 SGHTA, CDR2 FQGNSA. The full variable domain, in which reference TRBV7-2 and TRBJ2-7 provide the parts outside the CDR3, is GAGVSQSPSNKVTEKGKDVELRCDPISGHTALYWYRQSLGQGLEFLIYFQGNSAPDKSGLPSDRFSAERTGGSVSTLTIQRTQQEDSAVYLCASTRSYEQYFGPGTRLTVT.

CDR3 region: CSAYHDRAGETQYF. DNA for the CDR3: TGCAGTGCGTACCATGACAGGGCAGGAGAGACCCAGTACTTC. The chain recombines TRBV20-1 with TRBJ2-5; TRBD1 matches 7 bases. J gave up 4 bases and V 6 bases, and 11 bases lay outside the gene matches. The CDR3 runs 14 residues. The germline gives CDR1 DFQATT, CDR2 SNEGSKA (reference sequence).

The chain is built from TRBV10-3 and TRBJ2-5; the D gene is possibly TRBD1 (6 bases). Trimming shortened V by 3 bases and J by 0 bases, and 23 bases separated the two germline ends. The CDR3 is 19 residues long. From germline, CDR1 is ENHRY and CDR2 SYGVKD. The CDR3 coding sequence is TGTGCCATCAGTGATCGCAGGGGATTGGGTCCCGGGTACCAAGAGACCCAGTACTTC. It specifies CAISDRRGLGPGYQETQYF.